This T cell receptor (beta chain) was identified in a study of blood T cell repertoires in COVID-19. Study details: Samples representing acute and convalescent COVID-19 were sourced from the United States, Italy and Spain. T cells, B-cell-depleted T cells, or PBMCs supplied cDNA or gDNA.

The V segment lost 1 base and the J segment 8 bases; nucleotides outside the gene matches: 7. Germline-derived CDR1 and CDR2 are GTSNPN and SVGIG (reference sequence). CDR3 length equals 13 residues. Original processing methods: The authors estimated nucleated cell counts from reference gene primer amplification. Assay: immunoSEQ multiplex PCR; the TCRdb copy retains only in-frame clones and omits some. V and J calls and clone size are copied from that table; D and trimming were computed from the DNA. In the table there are some 89,000 clones, 87% of which are singletons. The J gene is TRBJ1-2, the V gene TRBV30; 7 nucleotides align to TRBD1. Sequencing was performed on peripheral blood. The source is a human donor in a cohort sampled during active COVID-19. The CDR3 is CAWSAGGGGGYTF. The CDR3 DNA reads as TGTGCCTGGAGTGCAGGGGGTGGTGGGGGCTACACCTTC.